Below are 31 T cell receptor beta chains sequenced from a single sample in a study of blood T cell repertoires in COVID-19. The repertoire was sequenced with immunoSEQ multiplex PCR; TCRdb's copy has only in-frame clones and lacks some. The table has a few hundred thousand clones, 82% seen once. Source material: peripheral blood. The receptors stem from a woman aged 18-29 years with acute or convalescent COVID-19.

The chain combines TRBV27 with TRBJ2-7, with D perhaps TRBD1 (6 bases). Trimming removed 2 bases from V and 6 bases from J, with 17 bases in between. CDR3 size: 15 residues. Germline V gene data show CDR1 as MNHEY and CDR2 as SMNVEV (reference sequence). The CDR3 bases are TGTGCCAGCAGTTTACGGCAGGGGATATGGCCCGAGCAGTACTTC. Its translation is CASSLRQGIWPEQYF.

The chain recombines TRBV7-9 with TRBJ2-7; no firm D call. Trimming pared 1 base from V and 0 bases from J, leaving 7 bases between. From germline, CDR1 is SEHNR and CDR2 FQNEAQ (reference sequence). The CDR3 covers 14 residues. CDR3 nucleotide sequence: TGTGCCAGCAGCTTAGAGGCTAGCTCCTACGAGCAGTACTTC. This gives the protein CASSLEASSYEQYF.

V is TRBV9 and J is TRBJ1-4; 8 bases agree with TRBD1. J was trimmed by 5 bases and V by 3 bases; bases with no gene match: 9. The CDR3 extends over 16 amino acids. The germline V gene has CDR1 SGDLS and CDR2 YYNGEE. The CDR3 spells CASSAQTQGANEKLFF. The CDR3 coding sequence is TGTGCCAGCAGCGCACAAACCCAGGGGGCGAATGAAAAACTGTTTTTT.

This chain uses TRBV5-1 with TRBJ2-3, with 9 bases lining up with TRBD2. Germline CDR1 SGHRS, CDR2 YFSETQ. CDR3 length equals 16 residues. Trimming removed 4 bases from V and 2 bases from J; junction bases left unmatched: 8. As DNA, the CDR3 is TGCGCCAGCAGCAGTATGCGGGAGGGCCTCACAGATACGCAGTATTTT. It codes for CASSSMREGLTDTQYF.

This rearrangement joins TRBV5-5 to TRBJ2-2; TRBD2 matches 8 bases. This CDR3 has 17 residues. CDR1 and CDR2 (germline): SGHKS, YYEKEE (reference sequence). The ends lost 0 bases at V and 0 bases at J; junction bases unmatched: 4. The CDR3 DNA reads TGTGCCAGCAGCTTGGTCTCTAGCGGGCCGAACACCGGGGAGCTGTTTTTT. Protein sequence: CASSLVSSGPNTGELFF.

V usage is TRBV4-3 and J usage is TRBJ2-1; unclear D gene. CDR3 size: 14 residues. Germline V gene lookup returns CDR1 LGHNA and CDR2 YSLEER. The ends were cut back, 2 bases at V and 7 bases at J, with 12 bases in the middle. For the CDR3, the DNA is TGCGCCAGCAGCCAACAGGTCGGCGATAATGAGCAGTTCTTC. Translated: CASSQQVGDNEQFF.

This clone occurred a few times. The chain has TRBV24-1 and TRBJ2-2; tentative D call: TRBD2 (5 bases). Trimming cost V 6 bases and J 3 bases, with 13 bases left between them. The CDR3 loop spans 15 amino acids. The germline gives CDR1 KGHDR, CDR2 SFDVKD. For the CDR3, the DNA is TGTGCCACCAGTTTCGGGGATCGGGACACCGGGGAGCTGTTTTTT. This gives the protein CATSFGDRDTGELFF.

This chain joins TRBV14 and TRBJ2-1; perhaps TRBD2 as D (5 bases). V was cut by 2 bases and J by 10 bases, with 9 bases left in between. There are 12 residues in the CDR3. Per germline, CDR1 SGHDN and CDR2 FVKESK. The DNA of the CDR3 is TGTGCCAGCAGCCAAAGCGGTCCCGAGCAGTTCTTC. This sequence encodes CASSQSGPEQFF.

This sequence joins TRBV4-1 and TRBJ2-7; D is unclear. V was trimmed by 0 bases and J by 3 bases, leaving 12 bases between them. CDR1 and CDR2 from the germline V gene are MGHRA and YSYEKL. The CDR3 has 15 amino acids. The CDR3 DNA is TGCGCCAGCAGCCAAGACAACAGAGTCCTCTACGAGCAGTACTTC. Its protein is CASSQDNRVLYEQYF.

The V gene is TRBV7-2, the J gene TRBJ1-1, with TRBD1 matching 8 bases. The germline gives CDR1 SGHTA, CDR2 FQGNSA. There are 17 residues in the CDR3. Trimming removed 5 bases from V and 4 bases from J; junction bases left unmatched: 15. For the CDR3, the DNA is TGTGCCAGCAGCACACGTAGGACAGGGCCCGGGGGCACTGAAGCTTTCTTT. Protein sequence: CASSTRRTGPGGTEAFF. The variable domain in full, completed from reference TRBV7-2 and TRBJ1-1, reads GAGVSQSPSNKVTEKGKDVELRCDPISGHTALYWYRQSLGQGLEFLIYFQGNSAPDKSGLPSDRFSAERTGGSVSTLTIQRTQQEDSAVYLCASSTRRTGPGGTEAFFGQGTRLTVV.

V is TRBV5-1 and J is TRBJ2-5, with TRBD1 matching over 9 bases. This CDR3 has 14 amino acids. CDR1 and CDR2 (germline): SGHRS, YFSETQ. The V gene end was trimmed by 4 bases and the J gene end by 3 bases; junction bases not matched to a gene: 4. The CDR3 nucleotides read TGCGCCAGCAGCCCCGACAGGGGGGAAGAGACCCAGTACTTC. Its translation: CASSPDRGEETQYF.

The chain combines TRBV5-4 with TRBJ2-1, with TRBD2 matching over 8 bases. With 4 bases clipped from V and 5 bases from J, the junction kept 20 bases outside the gene matches. The germline CDR1 and CDR2 sequences are SGHNT and YYREEE (reference sequence). This CDR3 is built from 19 residues. As DNA, the CDR3 is TGTGCCAGCAGCCCAGCGGGGGACCCTAATCCCCGGAGGCACAATGAGCAGTTCTTC. Residues: CASSPAGDPNPRRHNEQFF.

V and J are TRBV19 and TRBJ1-3, with D tentatively TRBD1 (6 bases). CDR1 is LNHDA and CDR2 is SQIVND in the germline V gene (reference sequence). The V end was cut by 6 bases, the J end by 4 bases, with 19 bases between. The length of the CDR3 is 16 residues. The CDR3 loop reads CASRGKSGGAGNTIYF. Written as DNA, the CDR3 is TGTGCCAGTAGGGGAAAATCTGGGGGCGCCGGAAACACCATATATTTT.

The chain links TRBV6-5 to TRBJ1-2; a weak D match, TRBD1 (5 bases). Germline CDR1 and CDR2: MNHEY and SVGAGI. This CDR3 region has 13 residues. The V end was cut by 6 bases, the J end by 1 base, with 9 bases between. Written as DNA, the CDR3 is TGTGCCAGCAGAGCAGGGTATAACTATGGCTACACCTTC. It translates to CASRAGYNYGYTF.

V is TRBV7-9 and J is TRBJ1-1; D may be TRBD1 (5 bases). V dropped 5 bases and J dropped 4 bases, with 20 bases sitting between them. The germline V gene encodes CDR1 SEHNR and CDR2 FQNEAQ (reference sequence). This CDR3 is built from 16 residues. DNA of the CDR3: TGTGCCAGCAGCGAAAACCCAGGTGTAAGGGGCACTGAAGCTTTCTTT. It encodes CASSENPGVRGTEAFF.

The chain's CDR3 is CASSPELVQPQHF. The DNA of the CDR3 is TGTGCCAGCTCACCAGAGTTGGTTCAGCCCCAGCATTTT. This chain joins TRBV18 and TRBJ1-5; the D is unclear. The CDR3 is 13 residues long. Trimming took off 2 bases at V and 6 bases at J, with 8 bases between the two ends. Germline CDR1 KGHSH, CDR2 LQKENI.

V and J are TRBV30 and TRBJ2-7, with 10 bases aligning to TRBD2. Unmatched junction bases numbered 28, after V lost 3 bases and J lost 5 bases. The germline V gene has CDR1 GTSNPN and CDR2 SVGIG (reference sequence). The CDR3 totals 21 residues. CDR3 loop: CAWRANYLGQESSGRFDEQYF. The CDR3 DNA sequence: TGTGCCTGGAGAGCCAACTATCTGGGACAGGAATCTAGCGGGAGATTCGACGAGCAGTACTTC.

This clone has only one observation. The V and J genes are TRBV9 and TRBJ2-1; tentatively, D is TRBD2 (5 bases). The CDR3 is 13 residues long. Per germline, CDR1 SGDLS and CDR2 YYNGEE. Trimming stripped 0 bases from V and 4 bases from J, with 5 bases between. The DNA of the CDR3 is TGTGCCAGCAGCGTAGGGAGGTACAATGAGCAGTTCTTC. Its protein is CASSVGRYNEQFF.

Only a few counts were recorded for this clone. The V call is TRBV19, the J call TRBJ2-2, with TRBD1 matching 7 bases. Trimming took 3 bases from V and 0 from J; bases not matched to a gene: 7. CDR1 is LNHDA, CDR2 SQIVND, per germline (reference sequence). The CDR3 runs to 17 residues. The CDR3 reads CASSILGQTPNTGELFF. The CDR3 bases are TGTGCCAGTAGTATCCTGGGACAGACTCCGAACACCGGGGAGCTGTTTTTT.

There are a few counts of this clone. This chain joins TRBV7-6 and TRBJ1-4, with TRBD1 as a possible D gene (5 bases). CDR3 length equals 15 residues. V lost 5 bases and J 7 bases, leaving 17 bases between the germline ends. The germline V gene encodes CDR1 SGHVS and CDR2 FNYEAQ. CDR3 coding DNA: TGTGCCAGCAGCCCCCGGGTAGGGCAGGGTGAAAAACTGTTTTTT. As protein: CASSPRVGQGEKLFF. Supplemented by reference TRBV7-6 and TRBJ1-4, the full variable domain reads GAGVSQSPRYKVTKRGQDVALRCDPISGHVSLYWYRQALGQGPEFLTYFNYEAQQDKSGLPNDRFSAERPEGSISTLTIQRTEQRDSAMYRCASSPRVGQGEKLFFGSGTQLSVL.

The V call is TRBV7-2, the J call TRBJ2-3, with 13 positions matching TRBD2. CDR3 length: 18 amino acids. In germline, CDR1 is SGHTA, CDR2 FQGNSA. With 3 bases clipped from V and 1 base from J, the junction kept 7 bases outside the gene matches. DNA of the CDR3: TGTGCCAGCAGCTTCGGACTAGCGGGAGAGCTGGGCACAGATACGCAGTATTTT. Protein: CASSFGLAGELGTDTQYF. The full variable domain, in which reference TRBV7-2 and TRBJ2-3 provide the parts outside the CDR3, is GAGVSQSPSNKVTEKGKDVELRCDPISGHTALYWYRQSLGQGLEFLIYFQGNSAPDKSGLPSDRFSAERTGGSVSTLTIQRTQQEDSAVYLCASSFGLAGELGTDTQYFGPGTRLTVL.

The chain employs TRBV6-4 and TRBJ2-3, with TRBD2 identical over 9 bases. Germline V lookup: CDR1 MRHNA, CDR2 SNTAGT. V shed 6 bases, J shed 3 bases, and the junction held 4 bases outside the gene matches. The CDR3 consists of 14 residues. The CDR3 here is CASSVAGATDTQYF. The CDR3 DNA sequence: TGTGCCAGCAGCGTAGCGGGAGCGACAGATACGCAGTATTTT.

The rearrangement uses TRBV28 and TRBJ2-7; possibly TRBD2 for D (6 bases). Looked up from germline, CDR1 is MDHEN and CDR2 is SYDVKM. This CDR3 is built from 12 residues. Trimming took off 3 bases at V and 6 bases at J, with 9 bases between the two ends. CDR3: CASSLEGREQYF. DNA for the CDR3: TGTGCCAGCAGTTTGGAGGGGCGCGAGCAGTACTTC.

The gene calls are TRBV27 and TRBJ1-1; perhaps TRBD1 as D (6 bases). The CDR3 consists of 14 residues. Germline V gene data show CDR1 as MNHEY and CDR2 as SMNVEV (reference sequence). Trimming took 1 base from V and 4 from J, leaving 10 bases between them. The CDR3 DNA follows: TGTGCCAGCAGTTTATTAGGGGGACGCACTGAAGCTTTCTTT. Its protein is CASSLLGGRTEAFF.

This chain links TRBV7-2 with TRBJ2-7, with D possibly matching TRBD2 (5 bases). The ends were cut back, 1 base at V and 6 bases at J, with 13 bases in the middle. The CDR3 totals 14 residues. The germline V gene encodes CDR1 SGHTA and CDR2 FQGNSA. The DNA for the CDR3 is TGTGCCAGCAGCTTAGAATCCGGGAAGAGCGAGCAGTACTTC. Translating it yields CASSLESGKSEQYF.

Points on this clone: Other DNA variants within this sample encode the same CDR3. The J gene is TRBJ2-7, the V gene TRBV10-3; a weak D match, TRBD1 (5 bases). The CDR3 contains 14 residues. The germline V gene has CDR1 ENHRY and CDR2 SYGVKD. The V end was cut by 2 bases, the J end by 0 bases, with 8 bases between. The CDR3 sequence: CAISELGDSYEQYF. CDR3 in DNA: TGTGCCATCAGTGAGCTAGGGGACTCCTACGAGCAGTACTTC.

V is TRBV5-5 and J is TRBJ2-3; D remains unclear. Trimming stripped 0 bases from V and 2 bases from J, with 4 bases between. The CDR3 sequence is 13 residues long. Germline lookup yields CDR1 SGHKS and CDR2 YYEKEE (reference sequence). In nucleotides, the CDR3 is TGTGCCAGCAGCTTGGTAGCCACAGATACGCAGTATTTT. Translated, it gives CASSLVATDTQYF. The entire variable domain, with the rest obtained from reference TRBV5-5 and TRBJ2-3, is as follows: DAGVTQSPTHLIKTRGQQVTLRCSPISGHKSVSWYQQVLGQGPQFIFQYYEKEERGRGNFPDRFSARQFPNYSSELNVNALLLGDSALYLCASSLVATDTQYFGPGTRLTVL.

This sequence joins TRBV19 and TRBJ2-1; 7 nucleotides match TRBD1. The CDR3 runs 13 residues. Germline CDR1 and CDR2: LNHDA and SQIVND (reference sequence). Trimming took 3 bases from V and 6 from J; bases not matched to a gene: 2. DNA for the CDR3: TGTGCCAGTAGTATCGGGGACAGCAATGAGCAGTTCTTC. Translated, it gives CASSIGDSNEQFF.

The genes are TRBV6-5 and TRBJ2-7; 12 bases are shared with TRBD2. This CDR3 comprises 16 residues. J lost 4 bases, V lost 2 bases, and 6 bases had no gene match. The germline V gene has CDR1 MNHEY and CDR2 SVGAGI. The CDR3 loop is CASSYGTLAGGYEQYF. CDR3 coding DNA: TGTGCCAGCAGTTACGGTACACTAGCGGGAGGATACGAGCAGTACTTC.

This clone came up a few times. The chain employs TRBV13 and TRBJ2-7, with TRBD2 matching over 8 bases. The CDR3 covers 15 residues. The germline V gene encodes CDR1 PRHDT and CDR2 FYEKMQ (reference sequence). Trimming took 2 bases from V and 0 from J; bases not matched to a gene: 3. The CDR3: CASSLTGGSSYEQYF. In DNA form, the CDR3 reads TGTGCCAGCAGCTTAACGGGAGGGAGCTCCTACGAGCAGTACTTC. Looking up the rest from reference TRBV13 and TRBJ2-7 gives the full variable domain: AAGVIQSPRHLIKEKRETATLKCYPIPRHDTVYWYQQGPGQDPQFLISFYEKMQSDKGSIPDRFSAQQFSDYHSELNMSSLELGDSALYFCASSLTGGSSYEQYFGPGTRLTVT.

This chain uses TRBV29-1 with TRBJ2-3; 7 positions agree with TRBD2. The germline V gene has CDR1 SQVTM and CDR2 ANQGSEA. The V segment lost 4 bases and the J segment 3 bases; nucleotides outside the gene matches: 13. The CDR3 totals 16 residues. The CDR3 region has the DNA TGCAGCGTTGCCCTAAACGGGAGGAGCCCTACAGATACGCAGTATTTT. Amino acids: CSVALNGRSPTDTQYF.